This T cell receptor beta chain was profiled in a study of shared clonotypes between healthy human individuals. Overall study context: Per-donor plates numbered three CD4 naive, three CD4 memory, two CD8 naive and one CD8 memory.

Notes on the study in general: Since donors were few, the genetic and exposure-history diversity represented was limited. Relative to their counterparts shared across all four donors, non-shared clonotypes exhibited diminished generation probabilities.

Profiling relied on immunoSEQ multiplex PCR, and the TCRdb table lists in-frame clones only, not all of them. The table has 2 million to 3 million clones, roughly 93% seen once. Remarks on this clone: Its antigen is as yet unknown. Other DNA sequences of this sample code for an identical CDR3.

The study enrolled healthy HIV-negative adults without recent acute infections or vaccinations as donors. Sequenced sample: naive CD4+ T cells from PBMCs. Subset given: CD45RA+ positively selected. This sequence was found in a man in his late teens or twenties in good health. Some clones in this sample may be carry-over from other donors' samples.

Written as DNA, the CDR3 is TGTGCCAGTAGCACCCAAACAGGGGGTCATCAGCCCCAGCATTTT. Protein: CASSTQTGGHQPQHF. The genes are TRBV7-2 and TRBJ1-5, with TRBD1 matching over 8 bases. Germline CDR1 is SGHTA and CDR2 is FQGNSA. After removal of 9 bases from V and 5 bases from J, the junction contained 12 bases not matched to a gene. This CDR3 spans 15 amino acids.